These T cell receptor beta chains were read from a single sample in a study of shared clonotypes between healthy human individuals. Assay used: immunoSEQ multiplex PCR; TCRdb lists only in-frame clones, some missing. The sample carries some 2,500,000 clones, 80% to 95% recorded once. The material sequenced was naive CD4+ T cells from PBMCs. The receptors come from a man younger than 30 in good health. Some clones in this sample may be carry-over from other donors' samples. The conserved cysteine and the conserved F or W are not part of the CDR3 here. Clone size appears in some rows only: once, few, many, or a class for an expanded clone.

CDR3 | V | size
ASRLAGGPETQY | TRBV2 | .
ASSPQGTVGNAEAF | TRBV18 | .
ASSNTGGYEQY | TRBV5-4 | .
ASSPTAYEQY | TRBV18 | .
ASSQSQDNYGYT | TRBV7-9 | once
ASSPPGLAGGGYEQY | TRBV28 | .
ASRGLLETQY | TRBV28 | .
ASRERSPLH | TRBV2 | .
ASREDRGEFYEQY | TRBV2 | .
ASSRPGGETQY | TRBV11-2 | .
ASNRERLAGELF | TRBV2 | .
ASSYRQATNEKLF | TRBV13 | .
ATSSFEGTSVYNEQF | TRBV15 | once
ASSLSPLPDRVHQETQY | TRBV27 | .
ASSPTGADTQY | TRBV5-1 | few
ASSGGTGNTEAF | TRBV9 | few
ATSRDRWPEEQY | TRBV15 | .
ASTSRGLGQPQH | TRBV19 | .
ASSSMRTSGARGPDTQY | TRBV5-1 | .
SVFGLAGVNEQF | TRBV29-1 | .
ASRAGAGAYNEQF | TRBV16 | .
ASSDEGTDTQY | TRBV2 | .
ASSFGEEKETQY | TRBV27 | .
ASSLIASEQY | TRBV28 | .
ASSFEGDLRGTDTQY | TRBV7-2 | .
ASSEGSDAF | TRBV28 | .
ASSFNRAQATEAF | TRBV27 | .
ASRRTVTGELF | TRBV6-5 | .
ASRFYSLDDGYT | TRBV6-5 | .
ASNYLAGETQY | TRBV7-6 | few
ASSSGQGGQTNEKLF | TRBV5-1 | .
AISEGEVDEQY | TRBV10-3 | .
ASSPSGQGREQY | TRBV28 | .
ASSVLGGRTDTQY | TRBV18 | .
ASSYSGLAGEMQY | TRBV6-5 | once
ASSAGTGGSTEAF | TRBV5-4 | once
ASSGPTEGGNYGYT | TRBV2 | .
ASSPTSRQETQY | TRBV18 | .
ASSFGRASGNEKLF | TRBV7-8 | .
ASSGEVRLYGYT | TRBV6-1 | .
ASTSGGRETQY | TRBV11-2 | .
ASSVAAGLGNEKLF | TRBV9 | .
ASSELGGSFYGYT | TRBV25-1 | once
ASSLLQGALYGYT | TRBV7-2 | .
ASSRGTGARSQH | TRBV9 | .
AWSVQGESRNQPQH | TRBV30 | .
ASSRRGEQY | TRBV28 | .
SVETALPNTEAF | TRBV29-1 | few
ASSLSRDRPDYNEQF | TRBV27 | .
ASRRGGSDTEAF | TRBV13 | .
ASSLYHGAGELF | TRBV7-9 | .
ASSVAFGTSGTNEQF | TRBV9 | .
ASSFTGLDGYT | TRBV5-1 | .
ASSPGDRGNEKLF | TRBV5-1 | once
ASSLVGGGFTDTQY | TRBV7-2 | .
ASSRSPISTDTQY | TRBV7-2 | .